The 24 T cell receptor beta chains reported below all come from one sample, sequenced in a study of glioma-infiltrating T cells. The iRepertoire nested amplicon-rescue multiplex PCR amplified TCR alpha and beta CDR3s from RNA. TCRdb redid the calling of the multiplex PCR reads with MiXCR, one entry per CDR3 protein. The sample yields about 110,000 distinct CDR3 sequences, 25% to 30% seen once. The sequenced material came from glioma tissue, nonneoplastic brain tissue, or PBMCs (not recorded which). The source of these receptors is a human donor with low-grade glioma or glioblastoma, undergoing nonglioma brain surgery, or in good health (not recorded which).

Worth noting for this clonotype: Being one base from a much bigger clone, this may be a read error. The chain recombines TRBV18 with TRBJ1-2; D ambiguous. The CDR3 is 17 residues long. Germline lookup yields CDR1 KGHSH and CDR2 LQKENI. V was cut by 3 bases and J by 1 base, with 18 bases left in between. The CDR3 DNA sequence: TGTGCCAGCTCACCGGAGGTGACCGCACCAATTAACTATGGCTACACCTTC. Translated: CASSPEVTAPINYGYTF.

This clonotype showed up many times. The chain is built from TRBV7-2 and TRBJ2-7; D is uncertain. CDR3 length: 14 residues. The V gene lost 3 bases and the J gene lost 3 bases, with 12 bases spanning the gap. Germline CDR1 reads SGHTA; CDR2 reads FQGNSA. The DNA of the CDR3 is TGTGCCAGCAGCTTCTCCTCACTGAGCTACGAGCAGTACTTC. It encodes CASSFSSLSYEQYF. The whole variable domain, remainder taken from reference TRBV7-2 and TRBJ2-7, is GAGVSQSPSNKVTEKGKDVELRCDPISGHTALYWYRQSLGQGLEFLIYFQGNSAPDKSGLPSDRFSAERTGGSVSTLTIQRTQQEDSAVYLCASSFSSLSYEQYFGPGTRLTVT.

This clonotype was observed many times. The chain combines TRBV28 with TRBJ2-5; TRBD2 aligns across 9 bases. Germline V gene data show CDR1 as MDHEN and CDR2 as SYDVKM. V gave up 6 bases and J gave up 3 bases; unmatched junction bases: 11. The CDR3 is 16 amino acids. The DNA of the CDR3 is TGTGCCAGCAGCCCCGCAGGCTCTAGCGGGAAAGAGACCCAGTACTTC. Its protein product is CASSPAGSSGKETQYF.

This clonotype was picked up many times. The gene calls are TRBV6-2 or TRBV6-3 and TRBJ1-1; perhaps TRBD1 as D (5 bases). Germline CDR1 is MNHEY and CDR2 is SVGEGT. The V gene lost 6 bases and the J gene lost 4 bases, with 12 bases spanning the gap. This CDR3 is built from 13 residues. DNA for the CDR3: TGTGCCAGCAGGAGCAGGGACGGCACTGAAGCTTTCTTT. Translated: CASRSRDGTEAFF.

This clonotype appeared many times. The rearrangement links TRBV16 to TRBJ1-1; D perhaps matches TRBD1 (6 bases). V was cut by 4 bases and J by 0 bases, with 15 bases left in between. Looked up from germline, CDR1 is KGHSY and CDR2 is FQNENV. The CDR3 runs 16 residues. CDR3 in amino acids: CASSPGGLAMNTEAFF. CDR3 nucleotides: TGTGCCAGCAGCCCCGGGGGGCTGGCGATGAACACTGAAGCTTTCTTT.

This clonotype was counted many times. The V call is TRBV4-3, the J call TRBJ1-2; 8 positions match TRBD1. The ends lost 2 bases at V and 4 bases at J; junction bases unmatched: 9. The CDR3 totals 16 residues. Germline CDR1 and CDR2: LGHNA and YSLEER. CDR3 region: CASSQWNQGAGYGYTF. The CDR3, as DNA: TGCGCCAGCAGCCAATGGAACCAGGGGGCCGGCTATGGCTACACCTTC.

Details on this clonotype: One end of the junction varies from germline; a read error may be responsible. This chain uses TRBV20-1 with TRBJ2-1; 11 positions match TRBD2. The CDR3 is 15 residues long. CDR1 is DFQATT and CDR2 is SNEGSKA in the germline V gene (reference sequence). CDR3 loop: CNAGLTSGVYNGQFF. The CDR3 DNA reads TGCAATGCAGGCCTGACTAGCGGGGTTTACAATGGGCAGTTCTTC.

Note on this clonotype: It may be a read error: a sequence one base away is much more abundant. The V and J genes are TRBV5-4 and TRBJ1-2; 10 bases align to TRBD1. V lost 3 bases to trimming and J lost 10 bases; unmatched junction nucleotides: 12. The germline gives CDR1 SGHNT, CDR2 YYREEE (reference sequence). The CDR3 covers 15 residues. The chain's CDR3 is CASSSPSGTGAVYTF. CDR3 nucleotide sequence: TGTGCCAGCAGCTCTCCGTCCGGGACAGGGGCCGTCTACACCTTC.

A remark on this clonotype: Given the absence of the conserved phenylalanine or tryptophan at the CDR3 end, a read error is likely. The chain is built from TRBV11-2 and TRBJ1-5; a possible D gene is TRBD1 (5 bases). This CDR3 has 14 residues. V dropped 3 bases and J dropped 7 bases, with 13 bases sitting between them. Germline V gene sequence: CDR1 SGHAT, CDR2 FQNNGV. The CDR3 sequence: CASSLGGSRQPQHS. DNA of the CDR3: TGTGCCAGCAGCTTGGGGGGAAGTCGGCAGCCCCAGCATTCT.

A word on this clonotype: Without the conserved terminal phenylalanine or tryptophan, this CDR3 likely stems from a read error. The rearrangement links TRBV27 to TRBJ2-7, with TRBD2 as a possible D gene (5 bases). The CDR3 totals 15 residues. CDR1 is MNHEY and CDR2 is SMNVEV in the germline V gene (reference sequence). The CDR3 region is CAISLSHSGAYEQYL. As DNA, the CDR3 is TGTGCCATCAGTTTATCTCACTCCGGGGCCTACGAGCAGTACCTC.

In its sample, this clonotype was seen a few times. The CDR3 DNA follows: TGTGCCAGTAGTAGGGATCTGGGAGAGACCCAGTACTTC. It codes for CASSRDLGETQYF. The chain couples TRBV19 to TRBJ2-5, with D unresolved. Germline V gene data show CDR1 as LNHDA and CDR2 as SQIVND (reference sequence). V was cut by 4 bases and J by 4 bases, with 10 bases left in between. CDR3 length: 13 residues. Full variable domain (rest looked up from reference TRBV19 and TRBJ2-5): DGGITQSPKYLFRKEGQNVTLSCEQNLNHDAMYWYRQDPGQGLRLIYYSQIVNDFQKGDIAEGYSVSREKKESFPLTVTSAQKNPTAFYLCASSRDLGETQYFGPGTRLLVL.

This clonotype has a count of ten or more. The chain uses TRBV25-1 and TRBJ2-7; 9 bases map to TRBD1. After removal of 1 base from V and 6 bases from J, the junction contained 4 bases not matched to a gene. The CDR3 length is 14 residues. From germline, CDR1 is MGHDK and CDR2 SYGVNS. DNA of the CDR3: TGTGCCAGCAGTGAATTGGGACAGGGCGGCGAGCAGTACTTC. Its translation is CASSELGQGGEQYF.

This clonotype was counted ten times or more. This sequence joins TRBV29-1 and TRBJ2-3; D perhaps matches TRBD1 (6 bases). CDR1 is SQVTM, CDR2 ANQGSEA, per germline. The CDR3 covers 13 residues. V gave up 8 bases and J gave up 5 bases, with 17 bases separating them. The CDR3 region is CSITDGQKDTQYF. DNA for the CDR3: TGCAGCATAACGGACGGACAGAAAGATACGCAGTATTTT.

V gene TRBV12-3 or TRBV12-4 combines with J gene TRBJ1-3; no clear D gene. V lost 5 bases and J 4 bases, leaving 12 bases between the germline ends. The CDR3 spans 14 residues. CDR3 amino acids: CASSPAGWGNTIYF. CDR3 nucleotides: TGTGCCAGCAGTCCGGCGGGCTGGGGAAACACCATATATTTT.

This clonotype was found many times. This sequence joins TRBV20-1 and TRBJ1-1; 7 positions match TRBD1. The CDR3 covers 14 residues. The V gene's germline CDR1 is DFQATT and CDR2 SNEGSKA (reference sequence). V shed 5 bases, J shed 4 bases, and the junction held 10 bases outside the gene matches. CDR3 DNA: TGCAGTGCTTTTAACAGGGGAATGGGCACTGAAGCTTTCTTT. Amino acid sequence: CSAFNRGMGTEAFF.

This clonotype was counted ten times or more. The gene calls are TRBV7-2 and TRBJ2-1; no reliable D call. Germline-derived CDR1 and CDR2 are SGHTA and FQGNSA. The V end lost 4 bases, the J end lost 8 bases, and 6 bases lay between the germline ends. This CDR3 comprises 11 residues. CDR3 sequence reads: CASSSLYEQFF. The DNA of the CDR3 is TGTGCCAGCAGCTCCTTGTATGAGCAGTTCTTC.

At least ten counts were recorded for this clonotype. The chain has TRBV29-1 and TRBJ1-1; D not resolved. V shed 4 bases and J shed 1 base, with 10 bases lying between them. The germline CDR1 and CDR2 sequences are SQVTM and ANQGSEA. This CDR3 has 13 residues. The DNA for the CDR3 is TGCAGCGTTGTGGAGGTTCGGAACACTGAAGCTTTCTTT. This translates into CSVVEVRNTEAFF.

This clonotype was recorded many times. The V and J genes are TRBV5-1 and TRBJ2-3, with 12 nucleotides matching TRBD2. CDR1 is SGHRS, CDR2 YFSETQ, per germline. J gave up 0 bases and V 3 bases, and 5 bases lay outside the gene matches. The CDR3 contains 17 residues. Here the CDR3 reads CASSSTSGGLSTDTQYF. The CDR3 coding sequence is TGCGCCAGCAGCTCAACTAGCGGGGGGCTTAGCACAGATACGCAGTATTTT.

With respect to this clonotype: With a much larger clone just one base away, this may be a read error. The chain is built from TRBV29-1 and TRBJ2-1; D not certain. V gave up 3 bases and J gave up 10 bases, with 13 bases separating them. This CDR3 has 12 residues. Germline V CDR1 and CDR2: SQVTM, ANQGSEA. The DNA of the CDR3 is TGCAGCGTTGAGCTGATGCCCTACGAGCAGTTCTTC. It yields the protein CSVELMPYEQFF.

With regard to this clonotype: Because it lacks the conserved phenylalanine or tryptophan at the end, this CDR3 is likely a read error. The chain uses TRBV7-2 and TRBJ1-5; D remains ambiguous. The CDR3 totals 13 residues. Trimming left V 3 bases short and J 5 bases short, with 8 bases between. Per germline, CDR1 SGHTA and CDR2 FQGNSA. This chain's CDR3 is CASSFRRDQPQHL. CDR3 in DNA: TGTGCCAGCAGCTTTAGGAGGGATCAGCCCCAGCATCTT.

This clonotype was seen at least ten times. The chain uses TRBV27 and TRBJ1-1; D gene ambiguous. The CDR3 runs to 14 residues. Trimming shortened V by 2 bases and J by 1 base, and 8 bases separated the two germline ends. Germline CDR1 is MNHEY and CDR2 is SMNVEV (reference sequence). The CDR3 loop is CASSLKSGNTEAFF. The DNA of the CDR3 is TGTGCCAGCAGTTTAAAGAGTGGGAACACTGAAGCTTTCTTT.

This clonotype was detected many times. The chain carries TRBV20-1 and TRBJ2-5, with D possibly being TRBD2 (6 bases). Trimming removed 4 bases from V and 14 bases from J, with 17 bases in between. Germline CDR1 is DFQATT and CDR2 is SNEGSKA (reference sequence). The CDR3 is 11 amino acids. The CDR3: CSATMEGTYYF. CDR3 nucleotides: TGCAGTGCTACAATGGAGGGGACTTATTACTTC.

In the case of this clonotype: This may be a read error: a much more frequent sequence differs by one nucleotide. V is TRBV19 and J is TRBJ1-4; D not certain. The CDR3 loop spans 14 amino acids. The germline V gene has CDR1 LNHDA and CDR2 SQIVND (reference sequence). V was trimmed by 11 bases and J by 5 bases, leaving 18 bases between them. CDR3 region: CAGTPVGRNEKLFF. CDR3 sequence (DNA): TGTGCCGGTACCCCGGTGGGGAGGAATGAAAAACTGTTTTTT. The whole variable domain, filled in from reference TRBV19 and TRBJ1-4, reads DGGITQSPKYLFRKEGQNVTLSCEQNLNHDAMYWYRQDPGQGLRLIYYSQIVNDFQKGDIAEGYSVSREKKESFPLTVTSAQKNPTAFYLCAGTPVGRNEKLFFGSGTQLSVL.

This clonotype was counted at least ten times. The chain combines TRBV7-8 with TRBJ2-7; D uncertain. This CDR3 region has 14 residues. The germline V gene has CDR1 SGHVS and CDR2 FQNEAQ. With 5 bases removed from V and 0 bases from J, the gap between germline ends came to 11 bases. The DNA of the CDR3 is TGTGCCAGCAGCGGCCTTTACAGCTCCTACGAGCAGTACTTC. It yields the protein CASSGLYSSYEQYF.